Below, 28 T cell receptor beta chains from the same sample are listed, as sequenced in a study of T cell responses to AZD1222 COVID-19 vaccine. Produced via immunoSEQ multiplex PCR; TCRdb's table is partial and in-frame only. This sample has 100,000 or so clones, with more than 70% found just once. The specimen was peripheral blood, collected on day 0 of AZD1222 vaccination. The receptors come from an adult in good health.

V usage is TRBV27 and J usage is TRBJ1-1, with a possible D match to TRBD1 (5 bases). Trimming stripped 5 bases from V and 4 bases from J, with 17 bases between. The germline V gene has CDR1 MNHEY and CDR2 SMNVEV (reference sequence). This CDR3 comprises 15 residues. Here the CDR3 reads CASSAQLGTITEAFF. The CDR3 bases are TGTGCCAGCAGTGCCCAGTTGGGGACGATCACTGAAGCTTTCTTT.

The chain carries TRBV28 and TRBJ2-1; D may be TRBD1 (6 bases). CDR3 size: 17 residues. Trimming cost V 5 bases and J 0 bases, with 17 bases left between them. CDR1 and CDR2 from the germline V gene are MDHEN and SYDVKM. CDR3 DNA sequence: TGTGCCAGCAGTCCCCGACAGGAAAGGAGCTCCTACAATGAGCAGTTCTTC. Its protein is CASSPRQERSSYNEQFF.

V gene TRBV10-3 combines with J gene TRBJ1-1, with D perhaps TRBD1 (5 bases). CDR1 ENHRY and CDR2 SYGVKD come from the germline V gene. Trimming took off 2 bases at V and 6 bases at J, with 16 bases between the two ends. This CDR3 region has 15 residues. CDR3: CAISEMGGDGAEAFF. The CDR3 bases are TGTGCCATCAGTGAGATGGGGGGGGATGGCGCTGAAGCTTTCTTT.

The chain carries TRBV11-3 and TRBJ2-3, with D hard to call. Trimming took off 0 bases at V and 0 bases at J, with 7 bases between the two ends. This CDR3 region has 15 residues. The V gene's germline CDR1 is SGHNT and CDR2 YENEEA. Written as DNA, the CDR3 is TGTGCCAGCAGCTTAGACTCACAGAGCACAGATACGCAGTATTTT. Translating gives CASSLDSQSTDTQYF.

The rearrangement joins TRBV24-1 to TRBJ2-1; D possibly corresponds to TRBD2 (7 bases). Trimming shortened V by 4 bases and J by 1 base, and 10 bases separated the two germline ends. The germline V gene encodes CDR1 KGHDR and CDR2 SFDVKD. This CDR3 has 15 amino acids. CDR3 amino acids: CATSDRGGSYNEQFF. CDR3 nucleotide sequence: TGTGCCACCAGTGACAGGGGAGGGTCCTACAATGAGCAGTTCTTC.

The genes are TRBV9 and TRBJ2-5; 14 bases line up with TRBD2. J lost 4 bases, V lost 3 bases, and 11 bases had no gene match. Germline lookup yields CDR1 SGDLS and CDR2 YYNGEE. The CDR3 contains 18 residues. The DNA for the CDR3 is TGTGCCAGCAGCGCCGACCGAGGGACTAGCGGGAGTAGAGAGACCCAGTACTTC. Protein sequence: CASSADRGTSGSRETQYF.

This clone was picked up a small number of times. The chain combines TRBV9 with TRBJ2-2; 8 nucleotides agree with TRBD2. The germline V gene has CDR1 SGDLS and CDR2 YYNGEE. J gave up 1 base and V 4 bases, and 3 bases lay outside the gene matches. CDR3 length: 15 amino acids. CDR3 in amino acids: CASSPGTRNTGELFF. CDR3 sequence (DNA): TGTGCCAGCAGCCCGGGGACTAGGAACACCGGGGAGCTGTTTTTT. Supplemented by reference TRBV9 and TRBJ2-2, the full variable domain reads DSGVTQTPKHLITATGQRVTLRCSPRSGDLSVYWYQQSLDQGLQFLIQYYNGEERAKGNILERFSAQQFPDLHSELNLSSLELGDSALYFCASSPGTRNTGELFFGEGSRLTVL.

The chain uses TRBV7-2 and TRBJ2-7; D might be TRBD1 or TRBD2, each matching 8 bases. Trimming cost V 1 base and J 2 bases, with 24 bases left between them. The germline CDR1 and CDR2 sequences are SGHTA and FQGNSA. The CDR3 has 19 residues. The CDR3, as DNA: TGTGCCAGCAGCTTAGGCCCTGGGACAGGAACCGGGAGGGCCTACGAGCAGTACTTC. Translation gives CASSLGPGTGTGRAYEQYF.

This chain links TRBV19 with TRBJ1-2, with 8 bases identical to TRBD1. Per the germline V gene, CDR1 is LNHDA and CDR2 is SQIVND (reference sequence). With 0 bases clipped from V and 5 bases from J, the junction kept 8 bases outside the gene matches. The CDR3 has 16 residues. The CDR3 here is CASSIDSGQAKYGYTF. The CDR3 DNA is TGTGCCAGTAGTATAGACTCGGGACAGGCCAAATATGGCTACACCTTC.

Concerning this clone: Different DNA sequences within this sample yield the same CDR3. The rearrangement uses TRBV28 and TRBJ1-4; TRBD1 matches 8 bases. The CDR3 is 14 amino acids. Losses at the gene ends were 5 bases for V and 8 bases for J; bases not matched to a gene: 7. Germline V gene data show CDR1 as MDHEN and CDR2 as SYDVKM. The CDR3 here is CASSLTGGGEKLFF. Here the CDR3 DNA reads TGTGCCAGCAGTCTAACAGGGGGTGGGGAAAAACTGTTTTTT.

The chain links TRBV5-1 to TRBJ2-1, with D possibly being TRBD1 (6 bases). Per germline, CDR1 SGHRS and CDR2 YFSETQ. The CDR3 extends over 13 amino acids. Trimming took 3 bases from V and 10 from J, leaving 14 bases between them. The CDR3 nucleotides read TGCGCCAGCAGCTCGAATTTACAGGGAGAGCAGTTCTTC. Its translation is CASSSNLQGEQFF. The whole variable domain, filled in from reference TRBV5-1 and TRBJ2-1, reads KAGVTQTPRYLIKTRGQQVTLSCSPISGHRSVSWYQQTPGQGLQFLFEYFSETQRNKGNFPGRFSGRQFSNSRSEMNVSTLELGDSALYLCASSSNLQGEQFFGPGTRLTVL.

This chain joins TRBV19 and TRBJ2-4; D not certain. This CDR3 comprises 16 residues. In germline, CDR1 is LNHDA, CDR2 SQIVND (reference sequence). Trimming shortened V by 3 bases and J by 0 bases, and 12 bases separated the two germline ends. This CDR3 reads CASSILGPGAKNIQYF. In DNA form, the CDR3 reads TGTGCCAGTAGTATCCTTGGGCCTGGAGCCAAAAACATTCAGTACTTC.

The chain uses TRBV7-2 and TRBJ2-1; perhaps TRBD1 as D (5 bases). The V end was cut by 1 base, the J end by 8 bases, with 12 bases between. The CDR3 spans 14 residues. In germline, CDR1 is SGHTA, CDR2 FQGNSA. The CDR3 loop is CASSLELGRDEQFF. CDR3 nucleotide sequence: TGTGCCAGCAGCTTAGAACTGGGCAGGGATGAGCAGTTCTTC.

Regarding this clone: One end of the junction does not line up with germline, which may come from a read error. The V gene is TRBV7-7, the J gene TRBJ2-2; D is unresolved. This CDR3 is built from 14 residues. Germline-derived CDR1 and CDR2 are SSHAT and FNYEAQ (reference sequence). CDR3 in amino acids: CASSKAANTGELFF. For the CDR3, the DNA is TGTGCTAGCAGCAAGGCAGCGAACACCGGGGAGCTGTTTTTT.

This clone was recorded only once. The genes are TRBV19 and TRBJ2-5, with 7 bases identical to TRBD1. CDR3 length equals 13 residues. Trimming at V came to 4 bases and at J to 2 bases, leaving 1 base not matched to a gene. CDR1 LNHDA and CDR2 SQIVND come from the germline V gene (reference sequence). CDR3 amino acids: CASSTTGQETQYF. The CDR3 nucleotides are TGTGCCAGTAGTACGACAGGGCAAGAGACCCAGTACTTC.

The J gene is TRBJ2-1, the V gene TRBV14, with D unresolved. In germline, CDR1 is SGHDN, CDR2 FVKESK. Trimming removed 2 bases at V and 3 bases at J, with 14 bases between. The CDR3 runs 16 residues. CDR3 sequence: CASSQYPRTSYNEQFF. The CDR3 DNA reads TGTGCCAGCAGCCAATATCCGCGGACCAGCTACAATGAGCAGTTCTTC.

The chain links TRBV6-5 to TRBJ2-6; D may be TRBD2 (5 bases). V was pared by 10 bases and J by 4 bases, with 14 bases between. The CDR3 extends over 14 amino acids. Germline V CDR1 and CDR2: MNHEY, SVGAGI. CDR3 loop: CATLGERGANVLTF. In nucleotides, the CDR3 is TGTGCCACCCTCGGGGAGAGGGGGGCCAACGTCCTGACTTTC.

The rearrangement links TRBV28 to TRBJ1-2, with 7 bases fitting TRBD1. Germline V CDR1 and CDR2: MDHEN, SYDVKM. V gave up 2 bases and J gave up 7 bases; unmatched junction bases: 10. This CDR3 is 15 amino acids long. The CDR3: CASSLLDRVLGGYTF. CDR3 coding DNA: TGTGCCAGCAGTTTACTCGACAGGGTTCTTGGTGGCTACACCTTC.

This chain uses TRBV7-8 with TRBJ2-5; D unresolved. This CDR3 has 13 residues. The V gene's germline CDR1 is SGHVS and CDR2 FQNEAQ. V was shortened by 3 bases and J by 1 base, with 6 bases between the two germline ends. The CDR3 reads CASSFLIQETQYF. The CDR3 nucleotides read TGTGCCAGCAGCTTTTTAATCCAAGAGACCCAGTACTTC.

This chain links TRBV27 with TRBJ2-1, with TRBD1 matching over 7 bases. In germline, CDR1 is MNHEY, CDR2 SMNVEV (reference sequence). The V gene end was trimmed by 5 bases and the J gene end by 1 base; junction bases not matched to a gene: 5. CDR3 length: 15 amino acids. The CDR3 DNA reads TGTGCCAGCAGTCAAGGGACAGCATCCTACAATGAGCAGTTCTTC. Translated: CASSQGTASYNEQFF.

The gene calls are TRBV30 and TRBJ2-5, with a possible D match to TRBD1 (6 bases). Trimming removed 5 bases at V and 5 bases at J, with 15 bases between. The CDR3 covers 13 residues. Germline CDR1 is GTSNPN and CDR2 is SVGIG (reference sequence). The CDR3 sequence: CAWEGEYGETQYF. The CDR3 coding sequence is TGTGCCTGGGAGGGGGAGTACGGGGAGACCCAGTACTTC.

This rearrangement joins TRBV11-2 to TRBJ1-5; no definite D call. Looked up from germline, CDR1 is SGHAT and CDR2 is FQNNGV. The CDR3 has 16 residues. Trimming took off 5 bases at V and 4 bases at J, with 18 bases between the two ends. The CDR3 reads CASSLDIGGLNQPQHF. The CDR3 DNA sequence: TGTGCCAGCAGCCTCGACATTGGTGGATTAAATCAGCCCCAGCATTTT.

The CDR3 nucleotides read TGTGCCAGCAGCTTGGGCCTTAGCAGTACGCGTTACATTTACAATGAGCAGTTCTTC. The encoded protein is CASSLGLSSTRYIYNEQFF. The chain couples TRBV5-4 to TRBJ2-1, with D uncertain. Trimming removed 0 bases at V and 4 bases at J, with 23 bases between. CDR1 is SGHNT, CDR2 YYREEE, per germline (reference sequence). This CDR3 spans 19 amino acids.

The chain combines TRBV5-1 with TRBJ2-3; D uncertain. Germline values: CDR1 SGHRS, CDR2 YFSETQ. Between the trimmed V and J ends, which lost 4 bases and 0 bases, there was a span of 6 bases. This CDR3 region has 13 residues. CDR3 residues: CASSPTSTDTQYF. CDR3 DNA sequence: TGCGCCAGCAGCCCTACTAGCACAGATACGCAGTATTTT.

The CDR3 DNA reads as TGTGCCAGCAGCTTTCAGACAGGGGGCTCGGCTGATGGCTACACCTTC. This gives the protein CASSFQTGGSADGYTF. The rearrangement links TRBV28 to TRBJ1-2; 10 positions agree with TRBD1. This CDR3 spans 16 amino acids. The germline CDR1 and CDR2 sequences are MDHEN and SYDVKM. The trim removed 6 bases at V and 6 bases at J, leaving 13 bases unmatched.

This chain's CDR3 is CASSTDSSNQPQHF. The CDR3 DNA reads TGTGCCAGCAGTACGGACAGTAGCAATCAGCCCCAGCATTTT. This chain links TRBV27 with TRBJ1-5, with a tentative D call TRBD1 (6 bases). Trimming took 5 bases from V and 0 from J, leaving 8 bases between them. Germline CDR1 MNHEY, CDR2 SMNVEV (reference sequence). The CDR3 extends over 14 amino acids.

The V call is TRBV28, the J call TRBJ2-7; 10 bases are a match to TRBD2. This CDR3 is built from 15 residues. Germline V lookup: CDR1 MDHEN, CDR2 SYDVKM. The V gene end was trimmed by 6 bases and the J gene end by 3 bases; junction bases not matched to a gene: 8. The DNA for the CDR3 is TGTGCCAGCAGCCACCCCATAGCGGGAGGCTACGAGCAGTACTTC. Translating it yields CASSHPIAGGYEQYF.

The V and J genes are TRBV10-1 and TRBJ2-2; D possibly corresponds to TRBD2 (6 bases). The CDR3 runs to 16 residues. V dropped 7 bases and J dropped 4 bases, with 19 bases sitting between them. Germline V lookup: CDR1 WNHNN, CDR2 SYGVQD (reference sequence). The chain's CDR3 is CASIIGAGRCTGELFF. CDR3 in DNA: TGCGCCAGCATTATCGGGGCGGGAAGGTGCACCGGGGAGCTGTTTTTT.